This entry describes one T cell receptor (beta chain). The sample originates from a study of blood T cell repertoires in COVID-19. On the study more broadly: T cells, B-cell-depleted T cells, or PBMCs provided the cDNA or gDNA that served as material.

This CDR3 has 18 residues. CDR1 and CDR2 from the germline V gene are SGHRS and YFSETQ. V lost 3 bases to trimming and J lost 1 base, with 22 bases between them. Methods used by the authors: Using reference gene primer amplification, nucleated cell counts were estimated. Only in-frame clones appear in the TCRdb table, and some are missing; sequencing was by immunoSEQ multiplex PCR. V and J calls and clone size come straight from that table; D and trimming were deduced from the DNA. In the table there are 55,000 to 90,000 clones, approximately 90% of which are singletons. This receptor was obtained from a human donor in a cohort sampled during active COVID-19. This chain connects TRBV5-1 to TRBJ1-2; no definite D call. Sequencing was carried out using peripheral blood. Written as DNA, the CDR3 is TGCGCCAGCAGCTCCAGCTTGCCGAGCGAATACAATAACTATGGCTACACCTTC. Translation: CASSSSLPSEYNNYGYTF.